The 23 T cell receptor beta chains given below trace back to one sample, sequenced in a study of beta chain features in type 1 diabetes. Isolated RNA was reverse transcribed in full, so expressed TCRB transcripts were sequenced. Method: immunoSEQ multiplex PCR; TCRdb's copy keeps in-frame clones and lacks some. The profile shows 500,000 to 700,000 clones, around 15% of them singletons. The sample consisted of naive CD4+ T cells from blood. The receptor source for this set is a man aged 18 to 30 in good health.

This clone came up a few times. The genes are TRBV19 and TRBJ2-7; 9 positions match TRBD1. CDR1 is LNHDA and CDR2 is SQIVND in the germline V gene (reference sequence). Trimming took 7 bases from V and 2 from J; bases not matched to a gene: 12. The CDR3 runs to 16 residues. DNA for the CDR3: TGTGCCAGTAATCCGTCAACGGGACAGGGCACCTACGAGCAGTACTTC. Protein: CASNPSTGQGTYEQYF.

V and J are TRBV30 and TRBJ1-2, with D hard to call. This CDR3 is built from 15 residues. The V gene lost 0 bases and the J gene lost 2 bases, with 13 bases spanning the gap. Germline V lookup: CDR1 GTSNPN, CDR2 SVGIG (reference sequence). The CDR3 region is CAWSVLLRGNYGYTF. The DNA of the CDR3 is TGTGCCTGGAGTGTGCTCCTCCGGGGAAACTATGGCTACACCTTC. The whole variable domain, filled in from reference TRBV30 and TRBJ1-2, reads SQTIHQWPATLVQPVGSPLSLECTVEGTSNPNLYWYRQAAGRGLQLLFYSVGIGQISSEVPQNLSASRPQDRQFILSSKKLLLSDSGFYLCAWSVLLRGNYGYTFGSGTRLTVV.

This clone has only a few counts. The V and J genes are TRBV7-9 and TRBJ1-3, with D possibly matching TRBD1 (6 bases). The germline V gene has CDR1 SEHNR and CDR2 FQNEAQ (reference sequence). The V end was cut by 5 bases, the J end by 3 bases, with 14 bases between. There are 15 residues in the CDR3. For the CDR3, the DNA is TGTGCCAGCAGCCGTTGGACAGCTTATGGAAACACCATATATTTT. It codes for CASSRWTAYGNTIYF.

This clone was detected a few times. The CDR3 here is CASSPAGASGKYEQYF. CDR3 bases: TGCGCCAGCAGCCCGGCGGGCGCTAGCGGGAAATACGAGCAGTACTTC. The chain combines TRBV5-1 with TRBJ2-7; the match to TRBD2 covers 9 bases. From germline, CDR1 is SGHRS and CDR2 YFSETQ. CDR3 size: 16 residues. J gave up 4 bases and V 4 bases, and 12 bases lay outside the gene matches.

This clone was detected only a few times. CDR3 nucleotide sequence: TGTGCCAGTACACGAGGGGGCCAAGAGACCCAGTACTTC. Translated: CASTRGGQETQYF. The rearrangement uses TRBV5-4 and TRBJ2-5; possibly TRBD1 for D (6 bases). The CDR3 sequence is 13 residues long. The germline CDR1 and CDR2 sequences are SGHNT and YYREEE (reference sequence). Trimming removed 8 bases from V and 1 base from J, with 12 bases in between.

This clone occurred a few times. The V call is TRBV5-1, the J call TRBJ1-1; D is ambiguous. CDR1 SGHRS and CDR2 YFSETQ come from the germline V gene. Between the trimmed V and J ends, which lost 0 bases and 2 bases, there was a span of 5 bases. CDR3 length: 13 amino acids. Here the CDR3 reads CASSLDVNTEAFF. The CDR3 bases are TGCGCCAGCAGCTTGGATGTTAACACTGAAGCTTTCTTT.

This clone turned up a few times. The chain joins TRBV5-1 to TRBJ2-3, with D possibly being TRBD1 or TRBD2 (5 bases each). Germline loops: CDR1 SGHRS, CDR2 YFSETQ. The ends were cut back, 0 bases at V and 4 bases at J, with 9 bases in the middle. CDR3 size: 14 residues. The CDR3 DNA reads TGCGCCAGCAGCTTGGTTGGGGACGCAGATACGCAGTATTTT. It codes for CASSLVGDADTQYF.

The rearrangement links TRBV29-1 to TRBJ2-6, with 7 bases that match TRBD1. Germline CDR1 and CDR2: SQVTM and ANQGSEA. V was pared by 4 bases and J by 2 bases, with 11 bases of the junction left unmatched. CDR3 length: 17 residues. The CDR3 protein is CSVATQGSLPGANVLTF. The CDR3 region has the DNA TGCAGCGTTGCGACACAGGGGAGCCTCCCTGGGGCCAACGTCCTGACTTTC.

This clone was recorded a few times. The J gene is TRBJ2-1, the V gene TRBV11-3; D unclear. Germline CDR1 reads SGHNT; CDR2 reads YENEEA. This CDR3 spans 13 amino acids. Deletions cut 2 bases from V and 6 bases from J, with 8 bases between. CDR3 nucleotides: TGTGCCAGCAGCTTAAGTGGTGCCAATGAGCAGTTCTTC. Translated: CASSLSGANEQFF.

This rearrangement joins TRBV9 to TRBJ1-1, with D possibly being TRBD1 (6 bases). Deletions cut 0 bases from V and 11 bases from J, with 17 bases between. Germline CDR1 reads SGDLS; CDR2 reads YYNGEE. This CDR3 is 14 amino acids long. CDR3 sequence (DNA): TGTGCCAGCAGCGTAGTGGTCAGGGGTGGCGAGGCTTTCTTT. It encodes CASSVVVRGGEAFF.

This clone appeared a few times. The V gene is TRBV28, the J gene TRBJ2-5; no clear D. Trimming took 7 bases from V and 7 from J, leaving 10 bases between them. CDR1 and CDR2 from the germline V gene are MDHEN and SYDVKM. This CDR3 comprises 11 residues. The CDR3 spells CASTSSGTQYF. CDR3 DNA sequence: TGTGCCAGCACCTCATCGGGGACCCAGTACTTC.

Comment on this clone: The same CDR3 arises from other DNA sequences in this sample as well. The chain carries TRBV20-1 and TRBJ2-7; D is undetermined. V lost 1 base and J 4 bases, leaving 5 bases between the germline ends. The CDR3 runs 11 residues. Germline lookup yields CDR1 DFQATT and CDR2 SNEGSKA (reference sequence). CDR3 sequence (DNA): TGCAGTGCTAGAGTAGGTTACGAGCAGTACTTC. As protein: CSARVGYEQYF.

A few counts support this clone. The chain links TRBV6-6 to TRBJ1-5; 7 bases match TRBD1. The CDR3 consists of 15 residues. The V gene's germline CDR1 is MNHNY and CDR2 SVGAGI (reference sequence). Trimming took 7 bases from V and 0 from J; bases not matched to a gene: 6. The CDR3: CASIKGTASNQPQHF. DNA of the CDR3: TGTGCCAGCATCAAAGGGACAGCTAGCAATCAGCCCCAGCATTTT.

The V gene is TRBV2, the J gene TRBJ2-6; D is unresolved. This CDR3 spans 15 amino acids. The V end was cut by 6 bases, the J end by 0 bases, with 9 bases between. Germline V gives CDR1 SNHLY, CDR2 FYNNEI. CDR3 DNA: TGTGCCAGCAGGTCAGAAGACTCTGGGGCCAACGTCCTGACTTTC. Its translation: CASRSEDSGANVLTF.

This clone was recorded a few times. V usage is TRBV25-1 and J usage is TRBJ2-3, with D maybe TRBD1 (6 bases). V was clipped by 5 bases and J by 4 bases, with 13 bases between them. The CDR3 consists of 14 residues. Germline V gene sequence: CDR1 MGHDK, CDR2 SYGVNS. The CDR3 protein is CASSSQGRADTQYF. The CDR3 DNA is TGTGCCAGCAGTTCTCAGGGGCGCGCAGATACGCAGTATTTT.

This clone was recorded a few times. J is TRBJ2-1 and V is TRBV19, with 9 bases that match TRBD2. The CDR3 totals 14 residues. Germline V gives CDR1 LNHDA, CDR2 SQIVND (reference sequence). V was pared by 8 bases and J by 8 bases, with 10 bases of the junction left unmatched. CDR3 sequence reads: CASGLAGRRDEQFF. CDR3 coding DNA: TGTGCCAGTGGCCTAGCGGGGCGGAGGGATGAGCAGTTCTTC. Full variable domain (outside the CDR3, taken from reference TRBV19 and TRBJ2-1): DGGITQSPKYLFRKEGQNVTLSCEQNLNHDAMYWYRQDPGQGLRLIYYSQIVNDFQKGDIAEGYSVSREKKESFPLTVTSAQKNPTAFYLCASGLAGRRDEQFFGPGTRLTVL.

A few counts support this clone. The CDR3 here is CASREDRVNYGYTF. The CDR3 DNA sequence: TGTGCCAGTAGAGAGGACAGGGTAAACTATGGCTACACCTTC. The chain combines TRBV19 with TRBJ1-2; 8 bases match TRBD1. Per the germline V gene, CDR1 is LNHDA and CDR2 is SQIVND (reference sequence). The CDR3 is 14 amino acids. J was trimmed by 2 bases and V by 6 bases; bases with no gene match: 5.

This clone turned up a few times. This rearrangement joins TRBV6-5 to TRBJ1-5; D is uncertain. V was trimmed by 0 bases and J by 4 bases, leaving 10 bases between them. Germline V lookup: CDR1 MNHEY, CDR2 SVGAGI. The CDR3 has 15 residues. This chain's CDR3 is CASSYSARINQPQHF. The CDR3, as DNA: TGTGCCAGCAGTTACTCGGCAAGGATAAATCAGCCCCAGCATTTT.

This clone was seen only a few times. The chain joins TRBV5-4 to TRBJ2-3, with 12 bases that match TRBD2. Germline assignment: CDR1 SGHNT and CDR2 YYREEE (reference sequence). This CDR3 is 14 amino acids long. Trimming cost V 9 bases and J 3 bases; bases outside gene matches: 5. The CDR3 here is CATSSGGATDTQYF. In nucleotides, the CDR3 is TGTGCCACCTCTAGCGGGGGGGCAACAGATACGCAGTATTTT.

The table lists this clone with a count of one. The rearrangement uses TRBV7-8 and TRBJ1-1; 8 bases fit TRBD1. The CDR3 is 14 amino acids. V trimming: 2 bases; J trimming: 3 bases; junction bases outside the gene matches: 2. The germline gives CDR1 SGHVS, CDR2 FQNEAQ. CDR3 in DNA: TGTGCCAGCAGCTTACTCAGGGGGCACACTGAAGCTTTCTTT. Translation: CASSLLRGHTEAFF.

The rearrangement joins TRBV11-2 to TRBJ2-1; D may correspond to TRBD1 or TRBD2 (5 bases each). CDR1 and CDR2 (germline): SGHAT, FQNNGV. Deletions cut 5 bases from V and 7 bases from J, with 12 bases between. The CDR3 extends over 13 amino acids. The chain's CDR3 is CASSGTTKNEQFF. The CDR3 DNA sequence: TGTGCCAGCAGCGGGACGACAAAGAATGAGCAGTTCTTC.

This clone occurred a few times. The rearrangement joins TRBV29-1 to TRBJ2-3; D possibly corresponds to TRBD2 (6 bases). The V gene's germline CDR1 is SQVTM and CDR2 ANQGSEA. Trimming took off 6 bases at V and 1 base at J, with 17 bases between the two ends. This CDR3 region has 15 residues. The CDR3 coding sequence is TGCAGCGTAGTGGAGGGGTTCGGGGGCACAGATACGCAGTATTTT. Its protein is CSVVEGFGGTDTQYF.

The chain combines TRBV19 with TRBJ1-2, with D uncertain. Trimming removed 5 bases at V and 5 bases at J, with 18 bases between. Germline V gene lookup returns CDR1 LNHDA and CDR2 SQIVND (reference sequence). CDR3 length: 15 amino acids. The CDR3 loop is CASSLAAAIAYGYTF. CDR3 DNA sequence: TGTGCCAGTAGTCTAGCGGCTGCCATCGCGTATGGCTACACCTTC.